The table lists the clone carrying this TCR beta chain with many counts. Trimming removed 8 bases from V and 4 bases from J, with 12 bases in between. The CDR3 is made up of 12 amino acids. RNA isolated from unsorted whole blood supplied the blood RNA, with germline DNA also extracted. The sample originates from a study of tumor-infiltrating lymphocytes in primary liver carcinoma. The researchers produced TCR beta cDNA from around 500 ng total RNA with a constant-region primer. The TCR beta library was amplified through three nested multiplex PCR rounds in a modified ARM-PCR procedure. TRBV1-TRBV30 forward primers paired with a C-beta reverse primer drove the first two PCR rounds, around 10 cycles each. TCRdb reanalysed the multiplex PCR reads using MiXCR and keeps one entry per CDR3 protein. This sample yields about 350,000 distinct CDR3 sequences, of which less than 70% are seen a single time; 5% to 6.5% belongs to the top ten.

The sample comprised peripheral blood. The receptor was derived from a man aged 35 to 55 with primary liver carcinoma and hepatitis B virus infection. The chain uses TRBV12-3 or TRBV12-4 and TRBJ2-7; D not resolved. DNA for the CDR3: TGTGCCAGCGGTTCCGCCTCTTACGAGCAGTACTTC. Amino acids: CASGSASYEQYF.